This passage covers 21 T cell receptor beta chains from one sample sequenced in a study of cytomegalovirus exposure and HLA in healthy donors (dated by TCRdb to about 2017). Library method: the immunoSEQ multiplex PCR assay. A mixture of 60 forward primers for TCR Vbeta segments and 13 reverse primers for TCR Jbeta segments was used in the multiplex PCR. TCRdb holds this immuneACCESS table with in-frame rearrangements only. Some clones are missing; in checked studies, unresolved V genes explain under half, and the rest has no known cause. For this sample the table gives 120,000 or so clones, of which over 50% were detected only once. Clones ranked in the top ten supply roughly 8.6% of the sample. The sequencing input was PBMCs. Source of these receptors: a woman aged 40-49 years in good health and CMV-seropositive.

The chain couples TRBV15 to TRBJ2-1, with 8 bases fitting TRBD2. This CDR3 comprises 15 residues. Germline V gene data show CDR1 as LNHNV and CDR2 as YYDKDF (reference sequence). After removal of 1 base from V and 3 bases from J, the junction contained 2 bases not matched to a gene. The CDR3 is CATSRGTSSYNEQFF. The CDR3, as DNA: TGTGCCACCAGCAGAGGGACTAGCAGCTACAATGAGCAGTTCTTC.

The V gene is TRBV5-4, the J gene TRBJ1-2; 7 bases line up with TRBD1. The CDR3 runs 15 residues. Germline V lookup: CDR1 SGHNT, CDR2 YYREEE (reference sequence). The V and J ends lost 4 bases and 8 bases, in that order; junction bases with no gene match: 14. DNA of the CDR3: TGTGCCAGCAGCGGAGCACAGGGGTTCGATGGAGGCTACACCTTC. Its translation: CASSGAQGFDGGYTF.

The rearrangement uses TRBV19 and TRBJ2-1; a possible D gene is TRBD1 (5 bases). The CDR3 sequence is 15 residues long. Deletions cut 3 bases from V and 1 base from J, with 10 bases between. Germline V gene sequence: CDR1 LNHDA, CDR2 SQIVND (reference sequence). The CDR3 protein is CASSMGQVSYNEQFF. The DNA for the CDR3 is TGTGCCAGTAGTATGGGGCAGGTTTCCTACAATGAGCAGTTCTTC.

The V call is TRBV19, the J call TRBJ1-2; D not certain. CDR1 and CDR2 from the germline V gene are LNHDA and SQIVND (reference sequence). V was shortened by 10 bases and J by 4 bases, with 13 bases between the two germline ends. This CDR3 is built from 12 residues. The CDR3 nucleotides read TGTGCCATCGGAGGGTTCGGCTATGGCTACACCTTC. It yields the protein CAIGGFGYGYTF.

The J gene is TRBJ2-1, the V gene TRBV5-1, with TRBD2 matching 7 bases. Losses at the gene ends were 5 bases for V and 7 bases for J; bases not matched to a gene: 12. The CDR3 spans 15 residues. CDR1 is SGHRS, CDR2 YFSETQ, per germline. This CDR3 is CASSRGGSGSNEQFF. The CDR3, as DNA: TGCGCCAGCAGTCGTGGTGGTAGCGGGTCTAATGAGCAGTTCTTC.

The V gene is TRBV13, the J gene TRBJ2-7; D perhaps matches TRBD2 (6 bases). The V end was cut by 6 bases, the J end by 1 base, with 19 bases between. CDR1 PRHDT and CDR2 FYEKMQ come from the germline V gene (reference sequence). The CDR3 has 16 residues. The CDR3 loop is CASRDKSGGLSYEQYF. The CDR3 DNA follows: TGTGCCAGCAGGGACAAGAGTGGAGGGTTATCCTACGAGCAGTACTTC.

This chain joins TRBV5-4 and TRBJ1-1; 8 bases agree with TRBD1. V dropped 0 bases and J dropped 0; count of bases not matched to a gene: 4. Germline-derived CDR1 and CDR2 are SGHNT and YYREEE (reference sequence). The CDR3 contains 16 residues. The CDR3 here is CASSLGQGTLNTEAFF. The CDR3 DNA is TGTGCCAGCAGCTTGGGACAGGGGACCTTGAACACTGAAGCTTTCTTT.

This clone showed up just a few times. The chain recombines TRBV7-3 with TRBJ2-5; tentative D call: TRBD2 (5 bases). CDR3 length equals 16 residues. Germline CDR1 and CDR2: SGHTA and FQGTGA. V was shortened by 5 bases and J by 4 bases, with 20 bases between the two germline ends. Here the CDR3 reads CASSPQGLPSRETQYF. CDR3 nucleotide sequence: TGTGCCAGCAGCCCGCAAGGACTGCCAAGTCGAGAGACCCAGTACTTC.

The genes are TRBV30 and TRBJ1-3; D perhaps matches TRBD1 (6 bases). Trimming cost V 0 bases and J 0 bases, with 12 bases left between them. The CDR3 is made up of 16 amino acids. Germline V gives CDR1 GTSNPN, CDR2 SVGIG (reference sequence). The CDR3 region has the DNA TGTGCCTGGAGTGTACCCGAGGGGGACTCTGGAAACACCATATATTTT. It yields the protein CAWSVPEGDSGNTIYF.

The chain joins TRBV7-3 to TRBJ2-1; TRBD2 matches 7 bases. Per the germline V gene, CDR1 is SGHTA and CDR2 is FQGTGA. The CDR3 length is 15 residues. Germline trimming cut 5 bases from V and 0 bases from J; bases unmatched to any gene: 4. The chain's CDR3 is CASSRTSDSYNEQFF. The CDR3 bases are TGTGCCAGCAGCCGAACTAGCGACTCCTACAATGAGCAGTTCTTC.

J is TRBJ2-5 and V is TRBV7-9, with D possibly being TRBD2 (7 bases). Trimming cost V 2 bases and J 5 bases, with 15 bases left between them. CDR1 and CDR2 from the germline V gene are SEHNR and FQNEAQ (reference sequence). The CDR3 has 15 residues. The DNA of the CDR3 is TGTGCCAGCAGCTTATCGGGGGGCATAAGGGAGACCCAGTACTTC. Its translation is CASSLSGGIRETQYF.

This chain links TRBV19 with TRBJ2-7; D is possibly TRBD2 (5 bases). V dropped 5 bases and J dropped 0 bases, with 14 bases sitting between them. The CDR3 runs to 15 residues. CDR1 is LNHDA, CDR2 SQIVND, per germline (reference sequence). The CDR3 spells CASSGGVLSSYEQYF. CDR3 in DNA: TGTGCCAGTAGTGGAGGAGTTCTGAGCTCCTACGAGCAGTACTTC.

On this clone: The junction does not match germline at one end; this may be a read error. The chain joins TRBV30 to TRBJ1-1, with 7 nucleotides matching TRBD1. CDR3 size: 13 residues. The germline CDR1 and CDR2 sequences are GTSNPN and SVGIG (reference sequence). The CDR3 reads CACSGQANTEAFF. Here the CDR3 DNA reads TGTGCCTGTAGTGGACAGGCGAACACTGAAGCTTTCTTT. The full variable domain, completed using reference TRBV30 and TRBJ1-1, is SQTIHQWPATLVQPVGSPLSLECTVEGTSNPNLYWYRQAAGRGLQLLFYSVGIGQISSEVPQNLSASRPQDRQFILSSKKLLLSDSGFYLCACSGQANTEAFFGQGTRLTVV.

This chain uses TRBV30 with TRBJ2-7, with D maybe TRBD1 (6 bases). V gave up 1 base and J gave up 4 bases, with 11 bases separating them. There are 13 residues in the CDR3. Germline V gives CDR1 GTSNPN, CDR2 SVGIG (reference sequence). In nucleotides, the CDR3 is TGTGCCTGGAGTGGAGGGGGTCCATACGAGCAGTACTTC. Protein: CAWSGGGPYEQYF.

J is TRBJ2-7 and V is TRBV28; a possible D gene is TRBD1 (5 bases). V lost 4 bases, J lost 0 bases, and 13 bases lay in between. The CDR3 spans 15 residues. Germline V gene sequence: CDR1 MDHEN, CDR2 SYDVKM. Written as DNA, the CDR3 is TGTGCCAGCAGTTCGGACACGTCCAGCTCCTACGAGCAGTACTTC. Residues: CASSSDTSSSYEQYF.

The chain couples TRBV5-5 to TRBJ2-5, with a possible D match to TRBD2 (6 bases). V shed 1 base and J shed 1 base, with 11 bases lying between them. The CDR3 is 15 amino acids. Germline V gene sequence: CDR1 SGHKS, CDR2 YYEKEE (reference sequence). The CDR3 sequence: CASSLNGDFQETQYF. CDR3 nucleotide sequence: TGTGCCAGCAGCTTGAATGGGGACTTCCAAGAGACCCAGTACTTC.

The rearrangement joins TRBV5-8 to TRBJ1-3; D remains unclear. Germline assignment: CDR1 SGHTS and CDR2 YDEGEE. Deletions cut 1 base from V and 1 base from J, with 6 bases between. The CDR3 is 14 amino acids. The DNA for the CDR3 is TGTGCCAGCAGCTTGCAGGAATCTGGAAACACCATATATTTT. Its translation is CASSLQESGNTIYF.

The rearrangement uses TRBV18 and TRBJ2-3, with 7 positions matching TRBD1. Trimming at V came to 4 bases and at J to 1 base, leaving 8 bases not matched to a gene. CDR1 is KGHSH and CDR2 is LQKENI in the germline V gene. This CDR3 contains 16 residues. The CDR3 bases are TGTGCCAGCTCACGGGAGACAGGGTCCGGCACAGATACGCAGTATTTT. It specifies CASSRETGSGTDTQYF.

The rearrangement links TRBV27 to TRBJ2-3; D may be TRBD1 (5 bases). Trimming removed 8 bases from V and 0 bases from J, with 15 bases in between. The CDR3 spans 15 residues. Per germline, CDR1 MNHEY and CDR2 SMNVEV (reference sequence). As DNA, the CDR3 is TGTGCCAGCGGCTCGGACATTACTAGCACAGATACGCAGTATTTT. It encodes CASGSDITSTDTQYF.

The chain couples TRBV5-1 to TRBJ1-4; D uncertain. CDR1 is SGHRS and CDR2 is YFSETQ in the germline V gene. The CDR3 has 15 residues. Trimming took off 1 base at V and 0 bases at J, with 7 bases between the two ends. CDR3 sequence reads: CASSLSAATNEKLFF. CDR3 DNA sequence: TGCGCCAGCAGCTTGTCAGCGGCAACTAATGAAAAACTGTTTTTT.

This chain links TRBV19 with TRBJ2-7; a possible D gene is TRBD1 (5 bases). Trimming stripped 1 base from V and 0 bases from J, with 7 bases between. This CDR3 has 14 residues. Per the germline V gene, CDR1 is LNHDA and CDR2 is SQIVND (reference sequence). CDR3 sequence (DNA): TGTGCCAGTAGTATAGTAACAGGCTCCTACGAGCAGTACTTC. It is translated as CASSIVTGSYEQYF.